Following are 10 T cell receptor beta chains from one sample sequenced in a study of cytomegalovirus exposure and HLA in healthy donors. This table comes from immunoSEQ multiplex PCR, and its TCRdb copy is limited to in-frame clones, with some not included. Of roughly 150,000 clones listed, about 85% are singletons. The specimen was PBMCs. Every receptor here comes from a man aged 25-45 years in good health and CMV-seropositive.

The V gene is TRBV19, the J gene TRBJ2-1, with a weak D call TRBD1 (6 bases). Trimming stripped 9 bases from V and 0 bases from J, with 15 bases between. CDR1 and CDR2 from the germline V gene are LNHDA and SQIVND (reference sequence). The CDR3 consists of 15 residues. The CDR3: CASRQGTHSYNEQFF. The DNA of the CDR3 is TGTGCCAGCCGCCAGGGGACCCACTCCTACAATGAGCAGTTCTTC.

The CDR3 region has the DNA TGTGCCATCAGGCCGGGACAGGGGGTAGCTGAAGCTTTCTTT. Amino acids: CAIRPGQGVAEAFF. The V gene is TRBV10-3, the J gene TRBJ1-1; 11 nucleotides agree with TRBD1. With V trimmed by 6 bases and J by 6 bases, 6 bases remained unmatched. CDR1 is ENHRY, CDR2 SYGVKD, per germline. The CDR3 loop spans 14 amino acids.

The chain uses TRBV7-8 and TRBJ2-7, with D possibly matching TRBD2 (6 bases). The CDR3 runs 17 residues. V was clipped by 0 bases and J by 2 bases, with 17 bases between them. Germline CDR1 is SGHVS and CDR2 is FQNEAQ. Here the CDR3 reads CASSLAFRTGVPYEQYF. The CDR3 region has the DNA TGTGCCAGCAGCTTAGCCTTTCGGACGGGAGTCCCCTACGAGCAGTACTTC.

The J gene is TRBJ2-7, the V gene TRBV9; TRBD2 might be the D (6 bases). Germline V gene sequence: CDR1 SGDLS, CDR2 YYNGEE. The germline V and J ends were trimmed by 4 bases and 6 bases, with 14 bases remaining between them. The length of the CDR3 is 13 residues. CDR3 protein: CASSPRLVSEQYF. The CDR3 DNA reads TGTGCCAGCAGCCCGCGACTAGTAAGCGAGCAGTACTTC.

The genes are TRBV27 and TRBJ2-5; TRBD2 matches 8 bases. The germline V gene encodes CDR1 MNHEY and CDR2 SMNVEV (reference sequence). Trimming cost V 3 bases and J 4 bases; bases outside gene matches: 13. This CDR3 region has 17 residues. CDR3 coding DNA: TGTGCCAGCAGTTTTACCCCGGTACTAGCGGTGGGAGAGACCCAGTACTTC. Protein product: CASSFTPVLAVGETQYF.

The V call is TRBV4-3, the J call TRBJ1-4; D gene ambiguous. CDR1 and CDR2 (germline): LGHNA, YSLEER. V lost 2 bases and J lost 3, with 13 bases in between. The CDR3 is made up of 16 amino acids. For the CDR3, the DNA is TGCGCCAGCAGCCAATACCGAGGGCTTTCTAATGAAAAACTGTTTTTT. Amino acids: CASSQYRGLSNEKLFF.

The chain carries TRBV23-1 and TRBJ2-5; D perhaps matches TRBD1 (6 bases). TRBV23-1 is sorted into the ORF group, with uncertain function. The ends were cut back, 4 bases at V and 4 bases at J, with 19 bases in the middle. The CDR3 covers 16 residues. CDR3 residues: CASSPTQGTRGETQYF. As DNA, the CDR3 is TGCGCCAGCAGTCCGACCCAGGGGACCCGGGGAGAGACCCAGTACTTC.

The chain employs TRBV5-1 and TRBJ1-1, with D possibly being TRBD1 (6 bases). V was cut by 2 bases and J by 5 bases, with 19 bases left in between. Per germline, CDR1 SGHRS and CDR2 YFSETQ. The CDR3 contains 16 residues. CDR3 residues: CASSFDRTPTGTEAFF. The CDR3 nucleotides are TGCGCCAGCAGCTTTGACAGGACACCCACGGGAACTGAAGCTTTCTTT.

The chain is built from TRBV4-3 and TRBJ2-5, with 9 bases matching TRBD2. The ends lost 2 bases at V and 2 bases at J; junction bases unmatched: 3. This CDR3 has 15 amino acids. The germline V gene has CDR1 LGHNA and CDR2 YSLEER. The CDR3, as DNA: TGCGCCAGCAGCCAAATGCGGGGGGGTCAAGAGACCCAGTACTTC. Translation gives CASSQMRGGQETQYF.

V and J are TRBV28 and TRBJ1-6, with D perhaps matching TRBD1 (5 bases). The CDR3 loop spans 14 amino acids. Germline-derived CDR1 and CDR2 are MDHEN and SYDVKM. Trimming cost V 6 bases and J 8 bases, with 14 bases left between them. The CDR3 spells CASRNAPGDSPLHF. The CDR3 DNA reads as TGTGCCAGCAGAAACGCCCCGGGGGATTCACCCCTCCACTTT.